The 9 T cell receptor beta chains given below trace back to one sample, sequenced in a study of shared clonotypes between healthy human individuals. Terminally differentiated effector memory CD45RA+ cells were left out of the naive CD8 fraction, which was CD45RO-negative and positively selected for CCR7. Assay: immunoSEQ multiplex PCR; the TCRdb copy retains only in-frame clones and omits some. The sample consists of under 2,000,000 clones, about 95% of them appearing once. The sequenced sample consisted of naive CD8+ T cells sorted from blood. The receptors derive from a man aged 18 to 29 in good health.

Note on this clone: The sample holds other DNA sequences that translate to the same CDR3. The chain links TRBV9 to TRBJ2-1; TRBD2 matches at 7 bases. The V segment lost 2 bases and the J segment 1 base; nucleotides outside the gene matches: 0. Germline V gene sequence: CDR1 SGDLS, CDR2 YYNGEE. The CDR3 has 14 residues. CDR3 loop: CASSVGGSYNEQFF. Written as DNA, the CDR3 is TGTGCCAGCAGCGTGGGGGGGTCCTACAATGAGCAGTTCTTC.

This clone was picked up one time. The rearrangement joins TRBV29-1 to TRBJ2-7; TRBD2 agrees at 11 bases. The CDR3 spans 17 residues. Germline CDR1 and CDR2: SQVTM and ANQGSEA. The trim removed 3 bases at V and 1 base at J, leaving 11 bases unmatched. The CDR3 sequence is CSVEGLAGGPTSYEQYF. The CDR3 DNA follows: TGCAGCGTTGAGGGCCTAGCGGGAGGCCCTACTTCCTACGAGCAGTACTTC.

This sequence joins TRBV4-3 and TRBJ2-3; 8 bases are shared with TRBD1. CDR1 is LGHNA, CDR2 YSLEER, per germline. The J segment lost 5 bases and the V segment lost 2 bases, leaving 6 bases of the junction unmatched. The CDR3 contains 15 residues. In nucleotides, the CDR3 is TGCGCCAGCAGCCAATCCGGACAGGGACAAGATACGCAGTATTTT. It translates to CASSQSGQGQDTQYF.

This rearrangement joins TRBV7-2 to TRBJ1-4; D is uncertain. Trimming left V 5 bases short and J 5 bases short, with 15 bases between. Germline values: CDR1 SGHTA, CDR2 FQGNSA. The CDR3 extends over 15 amino acids. CDR3 sequence reads: CASSADPGGNEKLFF. CDR3 nucleotide sequence: TGTGCCAGCAGCGCGGACCCCGGCGGGAATGAAAAACTGTTTTTT.

This rearrangement joins TRBV30 to TRBJ1-2; D unclear. Germline CDR1 is GTSNPN and CDR2 is SVGIG (reference sequence). The CDR3 contains 16 residues. Written as DNA, the CDR3 is TGTTTTTCCCGGTCCGTTTGGGAGATCCCGGACTATGGCTACACCTTC. Translated: CFSRSVWEIPDYGYTF.

This clone was counted a single time. The chain has TRBV30 and TRBJ1-2; TRBD1 matches 7 bases. Germline CDR1 and CDR2: GTSNPN and SVGIG (reference sequence). CDR3 size: 15 residues. The V segment lost 0 bases and the J segment 6 bases; nucleotides outside the gene matches: 10. The CDR3 bases are TGTGCCTGGAGTGTACTGGTCGGGGGGACAGATGGCTACACCTTC. Its protein product is CAWSVLVGGTDGYTF.

The count of this clone is one. Additional DNA sequences in this sample encode the identical CDR3. This chain connects TRBV27 to TRBJ2-7; perhaps D is TRBD1 or TRBD2 (5 bases each). V shed 6 bases and J shed 0 bases, with 18 bases lying between them. This CDR3 is 16 amino acids long. CDR1 and CDR2 (germline): MNHEY, SMNVEV (reference sequence). CDR3 protein: CASSLGVGTASYEQYF. As DNA, the CDR3 is TGTGCCAGCAGCCTCGGGGTAGGGACGGCCTCCTACGAGCAGTACTTC.

This clone was counted once. The J gene is TRBJ2-3, the V gene TRBV9, with 8 bases lining up with TRBD2. V dropped 0 bases and J dropped 4; count of bases not matched to a gene: 4. The CDR3 extends over 15 amino acids. In germline, CDR1 is SGDLS, CDR2 YYNGEE. CDR3 residues: CASSVAGGASDTQYF. As DNA, the CDR3 is TGTGCCAGCAGCGTAGCCGGGGGGGCCTCAGATACGCAGTATTTT. Full variable domain (missing parts from reference TRBV9 and TRBJ2-3): DSGVTQTPKHLITATGQRVTLRCSPRSGDLSVYWYQQSLDQGLQFLIQYYNGEERAKGNILERFSAQQFPDLHSELNLSSLELGDSALYFCASSVAGGASDTQYFGPGTRLTVL.

The chain is built from TRBV9 and TRBJ2-3, with 8 bases aligning to TRBD2. The CDR3 consists of 14 residues. Losses at the gene ends were 0 bases for V and 6 bases for J; bases not matched to a gene: 3. Germline V gene data show CDR1 as SGDLS and CDR2 as YYNGEE. CDR3: CASSVGQRGDTQYF. CDR3 DNA: TGTGCCAGCAGCGTAGGCCAGCGGGGGGATACGCAGTATTTT. Supplemented by reference TRBV9 and TRBJ2-3, the full variable domain reads DSGVTQTPKHLITATGQRVTLRCSPRSGDLSVYWYQQSLDQGLQFLIQYYNGEERAKGNILERFSAQQFPDLHSELNLSSLELGDSALYFCASSVGQRGDTQYFGPGTRLTVL.